This TCR beta chain was identified in a study of regulatory T cells in long-lasting Graves disease. Study background: Persistent Graves' disease meant over 5 years of antithyroid drugs with positive TSH receptor antibodies. Study results and limitations: TRBV28, TRBJ1-2 and TRBJ2-5 were segments that persistent disease favored. TCR diversity was lower in persistent Graves' patients than in newly diagnosed ones.

Germline CDR1 LGHDT, CDR2 YNNKEL (reference sequence). V lost 3 bases, J lost 3 bases, and 12 bases lay in between. This CDR3 contains 15 residues. Building of the TCR beta libraries involved iRepertoire HTBI primers and Arm-PCR of CDR3 regions. TCRdb reprocessed the multiplex PCR reads via MiXCR and lists one record per CDR3 protein. The sample records about 470,000 distinct CDR3 sequences, about a fifth being singletons. The time point is: persistent/refractory GD, antithyroid drugs over 5 years with positive TRAb. Preparation of the TCR library used RNA extracted from PBMCs. Guidelines of the American Thyroid Association were used to diagnose Graves' disease. In its sample, this clonotype was seen many times. Its target is unknown.

The chain couples TRBV3-1 to TRBJ2-4, with D perhaps TRBD2 (5 bases). This sample comprised peripheral blood mononuclear cells (PBMCs), obtained when the disease was refractory, from a patient treated with antithyroid drugs. The TCR sequence derives from a female donor with Graves disease. The CDR3 DNA is TGTGCCAGCAGCCAGGCAGCGAGGGACAAAAACATTCAGTACTTC. It translates to CASSQAARDKNIQYF.